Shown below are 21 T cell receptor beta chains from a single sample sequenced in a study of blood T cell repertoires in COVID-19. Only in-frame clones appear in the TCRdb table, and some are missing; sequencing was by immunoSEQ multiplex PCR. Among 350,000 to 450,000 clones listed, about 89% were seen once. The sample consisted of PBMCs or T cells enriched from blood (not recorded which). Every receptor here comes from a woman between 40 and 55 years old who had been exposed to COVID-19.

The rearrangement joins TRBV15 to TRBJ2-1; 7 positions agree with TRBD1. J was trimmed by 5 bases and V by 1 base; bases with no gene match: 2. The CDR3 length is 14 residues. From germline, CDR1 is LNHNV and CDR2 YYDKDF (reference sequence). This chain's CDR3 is CATSRGDRDNEQFF. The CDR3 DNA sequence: TGTGCCACCAGCAGAGGGGACAGAGACAATGAGCAGTTCTTC.

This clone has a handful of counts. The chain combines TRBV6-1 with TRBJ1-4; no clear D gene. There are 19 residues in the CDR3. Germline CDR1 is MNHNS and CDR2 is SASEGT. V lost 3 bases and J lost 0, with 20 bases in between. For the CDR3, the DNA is TGTGCCAGCAGTGATCAGGACTGGGCTTTAGGTCCAACTAATGAAAAACTGTTTTTT. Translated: CASSDQDWALGPTNEKLFF.

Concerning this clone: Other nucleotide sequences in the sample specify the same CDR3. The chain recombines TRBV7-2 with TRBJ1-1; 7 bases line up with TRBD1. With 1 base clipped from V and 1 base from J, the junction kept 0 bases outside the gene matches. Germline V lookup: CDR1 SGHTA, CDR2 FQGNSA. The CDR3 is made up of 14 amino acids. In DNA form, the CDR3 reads TGTGCCAGCAGCTTAGGGACAGGGAACACTGAAGCTTTCTTT. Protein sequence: CASSLGTGNTEAFF.

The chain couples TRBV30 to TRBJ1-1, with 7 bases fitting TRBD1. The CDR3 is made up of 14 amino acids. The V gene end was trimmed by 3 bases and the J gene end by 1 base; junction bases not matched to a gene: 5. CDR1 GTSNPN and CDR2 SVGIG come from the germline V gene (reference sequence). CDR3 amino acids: CAWRRTGGNTEAFF. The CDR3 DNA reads TGTGCCTGGAGGCGGACAGGTGGGAACACTGAAGCTTTCTTT.

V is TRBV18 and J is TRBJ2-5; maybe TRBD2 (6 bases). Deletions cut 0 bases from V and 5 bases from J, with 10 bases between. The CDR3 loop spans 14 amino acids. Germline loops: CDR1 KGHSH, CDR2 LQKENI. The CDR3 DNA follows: TGTGCCAGCTCACCACCGCCTCGGGGGGAGACCCAGTACTTC. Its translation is CASSPPPRGETQYF.

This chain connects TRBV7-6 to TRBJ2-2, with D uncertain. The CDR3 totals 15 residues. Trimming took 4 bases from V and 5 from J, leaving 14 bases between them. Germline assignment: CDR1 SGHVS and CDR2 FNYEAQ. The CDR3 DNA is TGTGCCAGCAGCTCGTCCTACCCCGGTACCGGGGAGCTGTTTTTT. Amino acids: CASSSSYPGTGELFF. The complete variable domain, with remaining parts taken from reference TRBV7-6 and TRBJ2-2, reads GAGVSQSPRYKVTKRGQDVALRCDPISGHVSLYWYRQALGQGPEFLTYFNYEAQQDKSGLPNDRFSAERPEGSISTLTIQRTEQRDSAMYRCASSSSYPGTGELFFGEGSRLTVL.

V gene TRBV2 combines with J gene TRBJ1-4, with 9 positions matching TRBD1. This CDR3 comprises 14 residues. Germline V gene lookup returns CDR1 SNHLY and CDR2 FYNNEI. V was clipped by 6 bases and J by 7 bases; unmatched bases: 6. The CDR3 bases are TGTGCCAGCAGCCAAGACAGGGGGGGTGAAAAACTGTTTTTT. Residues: CASSQDRGGEKLFF.

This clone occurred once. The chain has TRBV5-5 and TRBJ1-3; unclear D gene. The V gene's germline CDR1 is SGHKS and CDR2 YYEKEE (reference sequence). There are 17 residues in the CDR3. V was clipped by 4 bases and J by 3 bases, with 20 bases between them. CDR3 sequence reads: CASSPLLALSYGNTIYF. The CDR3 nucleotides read TGTGCCAGCAGCCCTTTACTCGCTCTTAGTTATGGAAACACCATATATTTT.

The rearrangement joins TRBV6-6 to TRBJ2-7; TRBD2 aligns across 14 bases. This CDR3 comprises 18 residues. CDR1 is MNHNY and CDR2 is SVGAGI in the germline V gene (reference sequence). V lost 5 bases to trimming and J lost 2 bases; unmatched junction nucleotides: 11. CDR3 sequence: CASSQKGLAGAIAYEQYF. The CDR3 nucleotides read TGTGCCAGCAGTCAAAAGGGACTAGCGGGGGCCATCGCCTACGAGCAGTACTTC.

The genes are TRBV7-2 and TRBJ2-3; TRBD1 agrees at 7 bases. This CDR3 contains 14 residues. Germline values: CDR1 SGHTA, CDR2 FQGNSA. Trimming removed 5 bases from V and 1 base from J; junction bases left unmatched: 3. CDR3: CASSRDSRTDTQYF. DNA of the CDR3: TGTGCCAGCAGCCGGGACAGCCGCACAGATACGCAGTATTTT.

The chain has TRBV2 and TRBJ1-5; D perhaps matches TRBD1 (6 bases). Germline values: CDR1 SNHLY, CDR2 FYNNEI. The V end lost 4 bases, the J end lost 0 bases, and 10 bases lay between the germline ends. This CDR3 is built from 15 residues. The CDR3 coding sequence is TGTGCCAGCAGTGTTAGACAGGCTAGCAATCAGCCCCAGCATTTT. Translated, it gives CASSVRQASNQPQHF.

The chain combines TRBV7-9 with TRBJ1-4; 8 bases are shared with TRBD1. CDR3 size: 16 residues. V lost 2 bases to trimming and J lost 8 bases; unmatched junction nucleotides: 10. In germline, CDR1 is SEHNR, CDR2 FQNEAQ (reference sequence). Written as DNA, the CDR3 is TGTGCCAGCAGCTTAAGGCTAGCTACAGGGGGAGAAAAACTGTTTTTT. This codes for CASSLRLATGGEKLFF.

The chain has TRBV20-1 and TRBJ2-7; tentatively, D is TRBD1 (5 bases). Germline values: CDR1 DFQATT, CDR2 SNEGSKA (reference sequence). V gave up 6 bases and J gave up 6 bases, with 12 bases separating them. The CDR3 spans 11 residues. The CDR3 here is CSARQSGEQYF. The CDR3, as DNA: TGCAGTGCGCGACAGTCGGGCGAGCAGTACTTC.

CDR3: CASSLERGATDTQYF. CDR3 DNA sequence: TGTGCCAGCAGCTTAGAGCGGGGGGCCACAGATACGCAGTATTTT. The chain carries TRBV7-3 and TRBJ2-3; 9 nucleotides match TRBD2. V shed 2 bases and J 2 bases; nucleotides not matched to a gene: 2. The CDR3 consists of 15 residues. Germline V gene data show CDR1 as SGHTA and CDR2 as FQGTGA.

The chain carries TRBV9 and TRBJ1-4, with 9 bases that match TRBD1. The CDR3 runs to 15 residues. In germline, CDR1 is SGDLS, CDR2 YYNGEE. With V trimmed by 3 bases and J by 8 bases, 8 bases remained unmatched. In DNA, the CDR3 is TGTGCCAGCAGCGCTCGGACAGGGGTTTCGGAAAAACTGTTTTTT. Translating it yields CASSARTGVSEKLFF.

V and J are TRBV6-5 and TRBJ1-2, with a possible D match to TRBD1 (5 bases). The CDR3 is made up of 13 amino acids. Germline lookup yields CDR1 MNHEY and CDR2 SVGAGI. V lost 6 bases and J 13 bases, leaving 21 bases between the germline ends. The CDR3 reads CASSSPPGRVPTF. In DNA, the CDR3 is TGTGCCAGCAGCTCTCCTCCCGGCAGGGTTCCCACCTTC.

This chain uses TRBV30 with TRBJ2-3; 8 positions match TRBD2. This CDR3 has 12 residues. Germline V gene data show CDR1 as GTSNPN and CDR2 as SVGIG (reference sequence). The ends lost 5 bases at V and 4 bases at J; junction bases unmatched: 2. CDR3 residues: CAWRGGSDTQYF. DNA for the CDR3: TGTGCCTGGCGGGGGGGGTCAGATACGCAGTATTTT. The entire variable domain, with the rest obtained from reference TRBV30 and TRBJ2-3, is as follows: SQTIHQWPATLVQPVGSPLSLECTVEGTSNPNLYWYRQAAGRGLQLLFYSVGIGQISSEVPQNLSASRPQDRQFILSSKKLLLSDSGFYLCAWRGGSDTQYFGPGTRLTVL.

The CDR3: CAISDAGTEDQPQHF. CDR3 DNA sequence: TGTGCCATCAGTGATGCGGGGACTGAAGATCAGCCCCAGCATTTT. This chain connects TRBV10-3 to TRBJ1-5; D is perhaps TRBD1 (5 bases). V lost 3 bases, J lost 5 bases, and 14 bases lay in between. CDR1 and CDR2 (germline): ENHRY, SYGVKD. CDR3 length equals 15 residues.

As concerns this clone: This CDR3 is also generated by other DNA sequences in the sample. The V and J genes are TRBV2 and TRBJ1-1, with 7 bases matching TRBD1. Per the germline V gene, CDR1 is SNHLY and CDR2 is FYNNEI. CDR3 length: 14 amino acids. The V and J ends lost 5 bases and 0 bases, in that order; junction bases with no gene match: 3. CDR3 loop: CASSYRGLNTEAFF. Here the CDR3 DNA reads TGTGCCAGCAGTTACAGGGGATTGAACACTGAAGCTTTCTTT.

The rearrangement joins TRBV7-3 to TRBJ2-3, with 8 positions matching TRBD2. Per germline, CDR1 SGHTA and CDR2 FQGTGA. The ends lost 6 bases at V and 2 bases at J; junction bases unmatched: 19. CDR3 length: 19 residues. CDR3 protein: CASSYTRGSGSPDTDTQYF. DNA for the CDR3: TGTGCCAGCAGTTATACCCGAGGAAGCGGGAGTCCGGACACAGATACGCAGTATTTT. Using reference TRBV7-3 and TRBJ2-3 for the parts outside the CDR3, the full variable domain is GAGVSQTPSNKVTEKGKYVELRCDPISGHTALYWYRQSLGQGPEFLIYFQGTGAADDSGLPNDRFFAVRPEGSVSTLKIQRTERGDSAVYLCASSYTRGSGSPDTDTQYFGPGTRLTVL.

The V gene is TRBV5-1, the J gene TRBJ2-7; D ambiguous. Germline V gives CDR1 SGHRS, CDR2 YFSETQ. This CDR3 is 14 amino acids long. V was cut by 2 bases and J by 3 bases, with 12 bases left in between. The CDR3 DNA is TGCGCCAGCAGCTTCTTGACAACAGTCTACGAGCAGTACTTC. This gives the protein CASSFLTTVYEQYF.